The next 13 T cell receptor beta chains were all read from a single sample in a study of blood T cell repertoires in COVID-19. Assay used: immunoSEQ multiplex PCR; TCRdb lists only in-frame clones, some missing. The profile covers 200,000 to 250,000 clones, with less than 85% appearing a single time and about 8.3% taken by the ten largest. Sequencing was done on a sample of peripheral blood. The receptors were gathered from a woman aged 80 or older with COVID-19, enrolled during active disease.

V and J are TRBV18 and TRBJ2-5; 8 bases are a match to TRBD2. The CDR3 is 14 residues long. Trimming at V came to 3 bases and at J to 2 bases, leaving 2 bases not matched to a gene. Germline CDR1 reads KGHSH; CDR2 reads LQKENI. The CDR3 sequence: CASSPTSAQETQYF. In DNA form, the CDR3 reads TGTGCCAGCTCACCGACTAGCGCACAAGAGACCCAGTACTTC.

The chain employs TRBV19 and TRBJ1-5; tentative D call: TRBD1 (5 bases). Trimming pared 6 bases from V and 2 bases from J, leaving 11 bases between. The CDR3 contains 14 residues. The germline V gene has CDR1 LNHDA and CDR2 SQIVND (reference sequence). CDR3 in amino acids: CASRPGRGNQPQHF. DNA for the CDR3: TGTGCCAGTAGACCAGGGCGAGGCAATCAGCCCCAGCATTTT.

The chain combines TRBV18 with TRBJ1-2, with 8 bases fitting TRBD1. CDR1 and CDR2 (germline): KGHSH, LQKENI. J gave up 0 bases and V 5 bases, and 5 bases lay outside the gene matches. The CDR3 totals 15 residues. The chain's CDR3 is CASSATGEANYGYTF. The CDR3 region has the DNA TGTGCCAGCTCAGCGACAGGGGAGGCTAACTATGGCTACACCTTC.

This chain joins TRBV10-1 and TRBJ2-1; TRBD1 matches at 8 bases. Losses at the gene ends were 3 bases for V and 3 bases for J; bases not matched to a gene: 4. Per germline, CDR1 WNHNN and CDR2 SYGVQD (reference sequence). The CDR3 runs 15 residues. The CDR3 reads CASSETGGSYNEQFF. Here the CDR3 DNA reads TGCGCCAGCAGTGAAACAGGGGGAAGCTACAATGAGCAGTTCTTC.

This clone was detected only a few times. The V and J genes are TRBV28 and TRBJ1-2; D is uncertain. V shed 6 bases and J shed 5 bases, with 7 bases lying between them. This CDR3 has 11 residues. Germline CDR1 and CDR2: MDHEN and SYDVKM. CDR3 amino acids: CASRAQYGYTF. The CDR3 DNA follows: TGTGCCAGCAGGGCCCAATATGGCTACACCTTC.

V and J are TRBV19 and TRBJ2-2; D is unclear. Germline assignment: CDR1 LNHDA and CDR2 SQIVND (reference sequence). The CDR3 is 13 amino acids. The V gene lost 3 bases and the J gene lost 4 bases, with 6 bases spanning the gap. The CDR3 bases are TGTGCCAGTAGTATGAGCCGCACCGGGGAGCTGTTTTTT. Translated: CASSMSRTGELFF.

This clone was recorded only once. The CDR3 coding sequence is TGTGCCAGCAGTGGGGGCCGAGGCTATGGCTACACCTTC. It yields the protein CASSGGRGYGYTF. This chain connects TRBV6-4 to TRBJ1-2; tentative D call: TRBD1 (5 bases). Germline loops: CDR1 MRHNA, CDR2 SNTAGT. The CDR3 is made up of 13 amino acids. Trimming shortened V by 4 bases and J by 4 bases, and 10 bases separated the two germline ends.

The chain employs TRBV24-1 and TRBJ2-1; the D gene is possibly TRBD1 (6 bases). V shed 3 bases and J shed 9 bases, with 11 bases lying between them. The CDR3 totals 13 residues. Germline CDR1 KGHDR, CDR2 SFDVKD. Here the CDR3 DNA reads TGTGCCACCAGTGATAAGGGGACACCTGAGCAGTTCTTC. Translating gives CATSDKGTPEQFF.

This clone was observed a handful of times. The V call is TRBV4-1, the J call TRBJ2-1; 8 bases fit TRBD2. The CDR3 totals 17 residues. The junction had 13 bases not matched to a gene; V was cut back by 1 base and J by 8 bases. Per germline, CDR1 MGHRA and CDR2 YSYEKL. CDR3 DNA: TGCGCCAGCAGCCAAGGGGGGGGACTAGTCCCGTCCGATGAGCAGTTCTTC. Protein product: CASSQGGGLVPSDEQFF.

The rearrangement joins TRBV27 to TRBJ1-2; TRBD1 matches at 7 bases. Looked up from germline, CDR1 is MNHEY and CDR2 is SMNVEV (reference sequence). This CDR3 is built from 16 residues. The V gene end was trimmed by 4 bases and the J gene end by 1 base; junction bases not matched to a gene: 9. The CDR3 DNA reads TGTGCCAGCAGTTCTCCCCGGCAGGGGGATAACTATGGCTACACCTTC. Protein product: CASSSPRQGDNYGYTF.

V and J are TRBV5-1 and TRBJ2-1; D perhaps matches TRBD1 (5 bases). The CDR3 runs to 15 residues. Germline CDR1 is SGHRS and CDR2 is YFSETQ. V was pared by 0 bases and J by 9 bases, with 16 bases between. In DNA, the CDR3 is TGCGCCAGCAGCTTGGGTCAAACAGGATTCGGTGAGCAGTTCTTC. It codes for CASSLGQTGFGEQFF.

CDR3 sequence (DNA): TGTGCCACCAGCCGCGGACTAGCGGGAAGATACAATGAGCAGTTCTTC. Residues: CATSRGLAGRYNEQFF. The chain joins TRBV15 to TRBJ2-1; 12 bases are a match to TRBD2. This CDR3 has 16 residues. V dropped 5 bases and J dropped 4; count of bases not matched to a gene: 6. CDR1 is LNHNV and CDR2 is YYDKDF in the germline V gene (reference sequence). Combining the CDR3 with reference TRBV15 and TRBJ2-1 gives the whole variable domain DAMVIQNPRYQVTQFGKPVTLSCSQTLNHNVMYWYQQKSSQAPKLLFHYYDKDFNNEADTPDNFQSRRPNTSFCFLDIRSPGLGDTAMYLCATSRGLAGRYNEQFFGPGTRLTVL.

V and J are TRBV7-8 and TRBJ2-7; D may be TRBD1 (5 bases). V lost 3 bases, J lost 7 bases, and 19 bases lay in between. The CDR3 extends over 15 amino acids. The germline gives CDR1 SGHVS, CDR2 FQNEAQ. CDR3 loop: CASSLGPTVFGEQYF. Here the CDR3 DNA reads TGTGCCAGCAGCTTGGGGCCGACAGTTTTTGGGGAGCAGTACTTC.